Each of the 22 T cell receptor beta chains below was sequenced from the same sample in a study of blood T cell repertoires in COVID-19. TCRdb's copy holds only in-frame clones and misses some; the assay was immunoSEQ multiplex PCR. The sample lists about 130,000 clones; 70% to 80% were seen once. The specimen was peripheral blood. The source is a human donor in a cohort sampled during active COVID-19.

The V call is TRBV2, the J call TRBJ2-7; 8 nucleotides line up with TRBD1. In germline, CDR1 is SNHLY, CDR2 FYNNEI. Trimming cost V 8 bases and J 0 bases; bases outside gene matches: 9. The CDR3 has 15 amino acids. CDR3 in DNA: TGTGCCAGCCAGTTGGGACAGGTGGGCTCCTACGAGCAGTACTTC. Amino acid sequence: CASQLGQVGSYEQYF.

The chain employs TRBV2 and TRBJ2-3, with D maybe TRBD1 (6 bases). The V end was cut by 7 bases, the J end by 1 base, with 15 bases between. The CDR3 runs 15 residues. CDR1 is SNHLY, CDR2 FYNNEI, per germline. The CDR3 here is CASTPGHEGTDTQYF. CDR3 DNA: TGTGCCAGCACCCCGGGACATGAGGGCACAGATACGCAGTATTTT.

This clone was seen a handful of times. The chain links TRBV7-8 to TRBJ1-1; TRBD1 is a possible D gene (6 bases). The CDR3 totals 15 residues. The V end was cut by 2 bases, the J end by 1 base, with 11 bases between. Germline-derived CDR1 and CDR2 are SGHVS and FQNEAQ. The CDR3 loop reads CASSLYQGPNTEAFF. Here the CDR3 DNA reads TGTGCCAGCAGCTTATATCAGGGGCCGAACACTGAAGCTTTCTTT.

The chain links TRBV19 to TRBJ1-1; the match to TRBD1 covers 7 bases. The CDR3 consists of 15 residues. J gave up 4 bases and V 5 bases, and 10 bases lay outside the gene matches. Germline lookup yields CDR1 LNHDA and CDR2 SQIVND (reference sequence). The CDR3 nucleotides read TGTGCCAGTAGTCCCAGGACAGGCAGCTTCACTGAAGCTTTCTTT. This gives the protein CASSPRTGSFTEAFF.

The rearrangement joins TRBV2 to TRBJ1-2; 7 positions agree with TRBD1. Germline V CDR1 and CDR2: SNHLY, FYNNEI. With 5 bases clipped from V and 2 bases from J, the junction kept 5 bases outside the gene matches. CDR3 length: 14 residues. CDR3 sequence reads: CASSTRTGNYGYTF. The CDR3 nucleotides read TGTGCCAGCAGTACTAGGACAGGAAACTATGGCTACACCTTC.

This clone was picked up one time. The CDR3 DNA reads as TGTGCCTGGAGTTTGGGACTCCTCACCGGGGAGCTGTTTTTT. Its protein product is CAWSLGLLTGELFF. The rearrangement links TRBV30 to TRBJ2-2, with D tentatively TRBD2 (6 bases). In germline, CDR1 is GTSNPN, CDR2 SVGIG (reference sequence). Deletions cut 2 bases from V and 4 bases from J, with 11 bases between. There are 14 residues in the CDR3. Drawing the rest from reference TRBV30 and TRBJ2-2, the complete variable domain is SQTIHQWPATLVQPVGSPLSLECTVEGTSNPNLYWYRQAAGRGLQLLFYSVGIGQISSEVPQNLSASRPQDRQFILSSKKLLLSDSGFYLCAWSLGLLTGELFFGEGSRLTVL.

Only a few counts were recorded for this clone. The V call is TRBV18, the J call TRBJ1-4; 8 nucleotides match TRBD1. The ends lost 4 bases at V and 7 bases at J; junction bases unmatched: 5. Germline V gene lookup returns CDR1 KGHSH and CDR2 LQKENI. The CDR3 has 14 residues. CDR3 amino acids: CASSLGQGGEKLFF. DNA for the CDR3: TGTGCCAGCTCACTCGGACAGGGTGGTGAAAAACTGTTTTTT.

CDR3 residues: CASSESRDFLTDTQYF. The CDR3 bases are TGCGCCAGCAGTGAGTCGCGGGACTTTTTAACAGATACGCAGTATTTT. V usage is TRBV10-1 and J usage is TRBJ2-3, with TRBD2 as a possible D gene (6 bases). V lost 0 bases, J lost 3 bases, and 13 bases lay in between. The CDR3 runs to 16 residues. Germline CDR1 and CDR2: WNHNN and SYGVQD (reference sequence).

The chain employs TRBV7-9 and TRBJ2-7; 10 nucleotides match TRBD1. V lost 3 bases, J lost 1 base, and 15 bases stayed unmatched. Germline assignment: CDR1 SEHNR and CDR2 FQNEAQ (reference sequence). The CDR3 has 19 residues. CDR3 bases: TGTGCCAGCAGCTTGTTCTCGGGGGGCGACAGGGGGCAATCCTACGAGCAGTACTTC. Its protein is CASSLFSGGDRGQSYEQYF.

The chain couples TRBV15 to TRBJ2-2, with a possible D match to TRBD2 (6 bases). The germline CDR1 and CDR2 sequences are LNHNV and YYDKDF (reference sequence). The length of the CDR3 is 15 residues. V was trimmed by 0 bases and J by 4 bases, leaving 9 bases between them. This CDR3 is CATSRDEGLTGELFF. In DNA form, the CDR3 reads TGTGCCACCAGCAGAGATGAGGGACTCACCGGGGAGCTGTTTTTT.

The gene calls are TRBV5-8 and TRBJ1-5, with D perhaps TRBD1 (5 bases). The CDR3 is made up of 14 amino acids. Germline CDR1 reads SGHTS; CDR2 reads YDEGEE. Trimming took 4 bases from V and 9 from J, leaving 17 bases between them. CDR3: CASSPGTVGRPQHF. In DNA, the CDR3 is TGTGCCAGCAGCCCGGGGACTGTGGGTAGGCCCCAGCATTTT.

The chain joins TRBV30 to TRBJ1-2, with TRBD1 matching 7 bases. The CDR3 covers 14 residues. In germline, CDR1 is GTSNPN, CDR2 SVGIG (reference sequence). V lost 2 bases and J lost 4; bases outside the gene matches: 7. This CDR3 reads CAWSTQGSLYGYTF. The CDR3, as DNA: TGTGCCTGGAGTACACAGGGGTCCCTCTATGGCTACACCTTC.

This rearrangement joins TRBV5-8 to TRBJ2-7; 9 nucleotides line up with TRBD1. V was pared by 4 bases and J by 2 bases, with 4 bases of the junction left unmatched. From germline, CDR1 is SGHTS and CDR2 YDEGEE. The CDR3 length is 14 residues. The CDR3 DNA is TGTGCCAGCAGCGTAGGACAGGGGACCTACGAGCAGTACTTC. Translating gives CASSVGQGTYEQYF.

J is TRBJ2-2 and V is TRBV3-1 (or the pseudogene TRBV3-2), with 15 bases lining up with TRBD2. Trimming removed 3 bases from V and 6 bases from J; junction bases left unmatched: 8. Germline V gene data show CDR1 as LGHDT and CDR2 as YNNKEL (reference sequence). The CDR3 extends over 18 amino acids. CDR3 DNA: TGTGCCAGCAGCCAGATGGCCGGACTAGCGGGGGGGCCCGGGGAGCTGTTTTTT. Translated: CASSQMAGLAGGPGELFF.

This clone was counted once. This chain links TRBV5-5 with TRBJ2-2, with a weak D call TRBD1 (5 bases). The CDR3 is 16 residues long. V shed 1 base and J shed 6 bases, with 16 bases lying between them. Per germline, CDR1 SGHKS and CDR2 YYEKEE (reference sequence). The CDR3, as DNA: TGTGCCAGCAGCTTGCAAGGGGCGAATTCGGCCGGGGAGCTGTTTTTT. Amino acids: CASSLQGANSAGELFF.

V usage is TRBV9 and J usage is TRBJ1-2; 7 nucleotides align to TRBD1. The junction had 14 bases not matched to a gene; V was cut back by 3 bases and J by 3 bases. Per germline, CDR1 SGDLS and CDR2 YYNGEE. This CDR3 region has 17 residues. The chain's CDR3 is CASSAGGGLRGDYGYTF. Here the CDR3 DNA reads TGTGCCAGCAGCGCCGGAGGGGGCCTACGGGGTGACTATGGCTACACCTTC.

This clone was counted a single time. The chain has TRBV28 and TRBJ1-3; no definite D call. Germline loops: CDR1 MDHEN, CDR2 SYDVKM. The CDR3 contains 15 residues. Between the trimmed V and J ends, which lost 6 bases and 0 bases, there was a span of 12 bases. The CDR3 here is CASSARVGSGNTIYF. The CDR3 DNA reads as TGTGCCAGCAGCGCCCGGGTGGGCTCTGGAAACACCATATATTTT.

This chain links TRBV30 with TRBJ1-5; tentatively, D is TRBD1 (5 bases). This CDR3 has 14 residues. With 5 bases removed from V and 4 bases from J, the gap between germline ends came to 15 bases. Germline V gives CDR1 GTSNPN, CDR2 SVGIG (reference sequence). Written as DNA, the CDR3 is TGTGCCTGGCGACAAGGGGCAGCTAATCAGCCCCAGCATTTT. It translates to CAWRQGAANQPQHF.

The CDR3 sequence is CASGRLAWNTGELFF. In nucleotides, the CDR3 is TGTGCCAGCGGAAGACTAGCGTGGAACACCGGGGAGCTGTTTTTT. The rearrangement uses TRBV3-1 (or the pseudogene TRBV3-2) and TRBJ2-2, with 8 positions matching TRBD2. The ends lost 8 bases at V and 1 base at J; junction bases unmatched: 6. The length of the CDR3 is 15 residues. Germline values: CDR1 LGHDT, CDR2 YNNKEL (reference sequence).

The chain employs TRBV5-4 and TRBJ1-1, with no clear D. The V gene's germline CDR1 is SGHNT and CDR2 YYREEE (reference sequence). V lost 10 bases to trimming and J lost 4 bases, with 14 bases between them. CDR3 size: 12 residues. The CDR3 sequence is CACGREGTEAFF. For the CDR3, the DNA is TGTGCCTGCGGGAGGGAGGGCACTGAAGCTTTCTTT.

The chain is built from TRBV9 and TRBJ1-5, with a weak D call TRBD1 (6 bases). From germline, CDR1 is SGDLS and CDR2 YYNGEE. The CDR3 runs to 14 residues. Trimming left V 0 bases short and J 4 bases short, with 8 bases between. Here the CDR3 reads CASSVEGGNQPQHF. The CDR3, as DNA: TGTGCCAGCAGCGTAGAAGGGGGAAATCAGCCCCAGCATTTT.

The chain combines TRBV7-6 with TRBJ1-2; 7 bases match TRBD1. The CDR3 is made up of 15 amino acids. With V trimmed by 4 bases and J by 0 bases, 5 bases remained unmatched. Germline assignment: CDR1 SGHVS and CDR2 FNYEAQ. CDR3 bases: TGTGCCAGCAGCTCTTCCGGGACAGCTAACTATGGCTACACCTTC. Translating it yields CASSSSGTANYGYTF.